The 18 T cell receptor beta chains presented below share a single source sample, sequenced in a study of shared clonotypes between healthy human individuals. Profiled with immunoSEQ multiplex PCR; TCRdb holds only in-frame clones, not every one. The sample records around 990,000 clones, approximately 77% being singletons. The specimen sequenced was memory CD4+ T cells from PBMCs. Subset: CD45RA-negative fraction. These receptors all come from a man aged 18 to 30 in good health. Some clones in this sample may be carry-over from other donors' samples.

The table lists this clone with a few counts. This same CDR3 is encoded by further DNA sequences in the sample. V usage is TRBV9 and J usage is TRBJ2-5; D remains unclear. CDR3 length: 14 amino acids. Germline V gives CDR1 SGDLS, CDR2 YYNGEE. Trimming took off 3 bases at V and 0 bases at J, with 9 bases between the two ends. The DNA for the CDR3 is TGTGCCAGCAGCGCCGATTTGTACCAAGAGACCCAGTACTTC. This gives the protein CASSADLYQETQYF.

The V call is TRBV6-1, the J call TRBJ2-5; D remains unclear. The CDR3 sequence is 14 residues long. Germline CDR1 MNHNS, CDR2 SASEGT. V was shortened by 3 bases and J by 5 bases, with 13 bases between the two germline ends. The CDR3 DNA is TGTGCCAGCAGTGATCCAGGCTCCTGGGAGACCCAGTACTTC. Translating it yields CASSDPGSWETQYF.

In this sample, this clone turned up many times. V gene TRBV29-1 combines with J gene TRBJ1-1; no clear D gene. Trimming shortened V by 6 bases and J by 0 bases, and 17 bases separated the two germline ends. Per germline, CDR1 SQVTM and CDR2 ANQGSEA. The CDR3 is 15 residues long. In DNA, the CDR3 is TGCAGCGTCAGCCCCGGGTGGGGAATGAACACTGAAGCTTTCTTT. Translating gives CSVSPGWGMNTEAFF.

This rearrangement joins TRBV7-7 to TRBJ2-2, with D possibly called TRBD1 or TRBD2 (5 bases each). The CDR3 length is 14 residues. Germline V gene sequence: CDR1 SSHAT, CDR2 FNYEAQ (reference sequence). The V and J ends lost 10 bases and 5 bases respectively, with 17 bases between them. This CDR3 reads CATGSTGGTGELFF. As DNA, the CDR3 is TGTGCCACCGGTAGTACAGGCGGGACCGGGGAGCTGTTTTTT. The variable domain in full, with the rest retrieved from reference TRBV7-7 and TRBJ2-2, is GAGVSQSPRYKVTKRGQDVTLRCDPISSHATLYWYQQALGQGPEFLTYFNYEAQPDKSGLPSDRFSAERPEGSISTLTIQRTEQRDSAMYRCATGSTGGTGELFFGEGSRLTVL.

For this clone: At the DNA level, this CDR3 is encoded by other sequences in the same sample as well. The CDR3 sequence is CASSLGQGNYGYTF. CDR3 in DNA: TGTGCCAGCAGCTTGGGACAGGGGAACTATGGCTACACCTTC. The chain is built from TRBV5-4 and TRBJ1-2, with 8 positions matching TRBD1. Per the germline V gene, CDR1 is SGHNT and CDR2 is YYREEE (reference sequence). CDR3 length: 14 amino acids. Trimming at V came to 0 bases and at J to 2 bases, leaving 0 bases not matched to a gene.

The table lists this clone with a count of one. The J gene is TRBJ2-1, the V gene TRBV2; D gene unclear. V lost 0 bases, J lost 14 bases, and 14 bases lay in between. CDR3 length equals 13 residues. Germline V lookup: CDR1 SNHLY, CDR2 FYNNEI. For the CDR3, the DNA is TGTGCCAGCAGTGAAGCAAGACCAACTTGGGAGTTCTTC. Residues: CASSEARPTWEFF. The entire variable domain, with the rest obtained from reference TRBV2 and TRBJ2-1, is as follows: EPEVTQTPSHQVTQMGQEVILRCVPISNHLYFYWYRQILGQKVEFLVSFYNNEISEKSEIFDDQFSVERPDGSNFTLKIRSTKLEDSAMYFCASSEARPTWEFFGPGTRLTVL.

This clone has a handful of counts. The genes are TRBV10-3 and TRBJ2-3; TRBD2 aligns across 14 bases. V shed 1 base and J 5 bases; nucleotides not matched to a gene: 8. Per germline, CDR1 ENHRY and CDR2 SYGVKD. The CDR3 contains 18 residues. CDR3 in DNA: TGTGCCATCAGTGAGTTGAGTGGGACTAGCGGGAGTCAAGATACGCAGTATTTT. Its protein is CAISELSGTSGSQDTQYF.

This clone was observed a single time. The chain employs TRBV5-1 and TRBJ2-2, with 9 bases identical to TRBD2. V lost 9 bases to trimming and J lost 5 bases; unmatched junction nucleotides: 14. Looked up from germline, CDR1 is SGHRS and CDR2 is YFSETQ. This CDR3 region has 16 residues. This CDR3 reads CATSQGLAGSTGELFF. The CDR3, as DNA: TGCGCCACCTCACAGGGGCTAGCGGGAAGTACCGGGGAGCTGTTTTTT.

The rearrangement links TRBV28 to TRBJ1-5; possible D gene TRBD1, 5 bases. The V end was cut by 5 bases, the J end by 5 bases, with 16 bases between. CDR3 length: 15 amino acids. Germline-derived CDR1 and CDR2 are MDHEN and SYDVKM. CDR3 DNA: TGTGCCAGCAGTCCCTCGGGGGTGTTGGATCAGCCCCAGCATTTT. Protein sequence: CASSPSGVLDQPQHF.

This chain links TRBV18 with TRBJ1-2, with D possibly matching TRBD1 (6 bases). Trimming took off 2 bases at V and 1 base at J, with 11 bases between the two ends. Germline-derived CDR1 and CDR2 are KGHSH and LQKENI. CDR3 length equals 15 residues. The chain's CDR3 is CASSPSGQDNYGYTF. The CDR3 nucleotides read TGTGCCAGCTCACCATCGGGACAAGATAACTATGGCTACACCTTC.

Comment on this clone: A read error may explain this, as a much larger clone is one base away. The rearrangement uses TRBV25-1 and TRBJ2-3; D gene unclear. Trimming shortened V by 6 bases and J by 4 bases, and 5 bases separated the two germline ends. Germline CDR1 MGHDK, CDR2 SYGVNS. The CDR3 contains 11 residues. The DNA for the CDR3 is TGTGCCAGCAGCGTTTCAGATACGCAGTATTTT. Its translation is CASSVSDTQYF.

The table lists this clone with a few counts. The CDR3, as DNA: TGTGCCAGCAGCGTAGATCTAGCGAGAAACACCGGGGAGCTGTTTTTT. This gives the protein CASSVDLARNTGELFF. This chain connects TRBV9 to TRBJ2-2; D might be TRBD2 (6 bases). CDR3 size: 16 residues. Germline assignment: CDR1 SGDLS and CDR2 YYNGEE. Between the trimmed V and J ends, which lost 0 bases and 2 bases, there was a span of 11 bases.

This clone was seen ten or more times. The chain couples TRBV10-3 to TRBJ2-1, with TRBD1 matching over 8 bases. The CDR3 totals 16 residues. J lost 7 bases, V lost 3 bases, and 11 bases had no gene match. CDR1 and CDR2 (germline): ENHRY, SYGVKD. The CDR3 region is CAISESTGEERNEQFF. Written as DNA, the CDR3 is TGTGCCATCAGTGAATCGACAGGGGAGGAAAGGAATGAGCAGTTCTTC.

The chain has TRBV29-1 and TRBJ1-1; TRBD1 is a possible D gene (6 bases). The germline CDR1 and CDR2 sequences are SQVTM and ANQGSEA. The V end was cut by 4 bases, the J end by 5 bases, with 17 bases between. The CDR3 contains 14 residues. The CDR3 sequence is CSVVVRGILTEAFF. The CDR3 nucleotides are TGCAGCGTTGTCGTCAGGGGAATTCTAACTGAAGCTTTCTTT.

The chain has TRBV5-1 and TRBJ2-2, with D possibly matching TRBD1 (5 bases). The V end was cut by 2 bases, the J end by 0 bases, with 8 bases between. CDR1 and CDR2 (germline): SGHRS, YFSETQ. The CDR3 spans 15 residues. The CDR3 DNA is TGCGCCAGCAGCTTCACAGGAACGAACACCGGGGAGCTGTTTTTT. Its translation: CASSFTGTNTGELFF.

This chain connects TRBV28 to TRBJ1-2; possibly TRBD1 for D (5 bases). V lost 5 bases, J lost 4 bases, and 17 bases lay in between. The CDR3 has 15 residues. The germline V gene has CDR1 MDHEN and CDR2 SYDVKM. The CDR3 sequence: CASSPPTGSLYGYTF. The CDR3 nucleotides are TGTGCCAGCAGTCCCCCCACAGGATCCCTCTATGGCTACACCTTC.

V and J are TRBV7-3 and TRBJ2-5, with TRBD2 as a possible D gene (5 bases). Trimming pared 5 bases from V and 2 bases from J, leaving 12 bases between. CDR3 length: 14 residues. CDR1 is SGHTA and CDR2 is FQGTGA in the germline V gene. The chain's CDR3 is CASSRGPIQETQYF. The CDR3 DNA sequence: TGTGCCAGCAGCCGAGGGCCTATACAAGAGACCCAGTACTTC.

This clone was seen a few times. The chain couples TRBV30 to TRBJ1-1; TRBD1 might be the D (6 bases). Per germline, CDR1 GTSNPN and CDR2 SVGIG (reference sequence). V was shortened by 4 bases and J by 2 bases, with 14 bases between the two germline ends. CDR3 length equals 14 residues. CDR3 amino acids: CAWKNAGTNTEAFF. The CDR3 DNA reads as TGTGCCTGGAAGAATGCGGGGACAAACACTGAAGCTTTCTTT.